This entry describes one TCR beta chain. No antigen is known for it. The CDR3 is 12 amino acids. Between the trimmed V and J ends, which lost 0 bases and 10 bases, there was a span of 7 bases. Germline CDR1 is SNHLY and CDR2 is FYNNEI. This sample was taken from a study of OX40 agonist ivuxolimab in advanced cancers. Whole-study results and caveats: Antigen specificity was not determined for the expanded peripheral T cells. CD8+ T cells showed, on average, more clonal expansion than CD4+ cells.

The data were produced by immunoSEQ multiplex PCR, yet TCRdb's version contains in-frame clones alone and is incomplete. This table has tens of thousands of clones, 88% appearing once. J is TRBJ2-1 and V is TRBV2; maybe TRBD2 (5 bases). The starting material was CD4+ or CD8+ T cells sorted from blood, obtained in a trial of the OX40 agonist ivuxolimab. This sequence was found in an adult with an advanced solid tumor such as melanoma, head and neck, liver or kidney cancer. CDR3 residues: CASSEARGEQFF. The CDR3, as DNA: TGTGCCAGCAGTGAAGCAAGAGGGGAGCAGTTCTTC.